A single sample gave rise to the 32 T cell receptor beta chains below, sequenced in a study of low-dose radiotherapy and immunotherapy resistance in tumors. Primers targeting TRAV and TRBV primed first-strand cDNA, covering alpha and beta chains. With a V-primer adapter and a constant-region primer, TCRs were amplified for 20 to 25 PCR cycles. Via MiXCR, TCRdb re-called the reads, giving one row per CDR3 protein. The table has over 7,000 distinct CDR3 sequences, roughly 61% seen once. The receptors shown here come from a human donor with advanced metastatic prostate, ovarian, gallbladder or colorectal cancer (not recorded which). This table probably holds off-target reads from a library built for another chain.

V is TRBV28 and J is TRBJ2-7; D call uncertain. There are 17 residues in the CDR3. CDR1 MDHEN and CDR2 SYDVKM come from the germline V gene. V was shortened by 5 bases and J by 3 bases, with 23 bases between the two germline ends. The CDR3 sequence is CASSHLTSSDGRYEQYF. CDR3 coding DNA: TGTGCCAGCAGTCACCTAACCTCCTCAGACGGCCGCTACGAGCAGTACTTC.

This clonotype has a handful of counts. The chain employs TRBV28 and TRBJ1-5; D unclear. The CDR3 is 16 residues long. Germline CDR1 is MDHEN and CDR2 is SYDVKM. V was trimmed by 5 bases and J by 4 bases, leaving 18 bases between them. The chain's CDR3 is CASSPTLGNSNQPQHF. DNA of the CDR3: TGTGCCAGCAGTCCCACCTTGGGGAACTCAAATCAGCCCCAGCATTTT. The variable domain in full, completed from reference TRBV28 and TRBJ1-5, reads DVKVTQSSRYLVKRTGEKVFLECVQDMDHENMFWYRQDPGLGLRLIYFSYDVKMKEKGDIPEGYSVSREKKERFSLILESASTNQTSMYLCASSPTLGNSNQPQHFGDGTRLSIL.

The genes are TRBV28 and TRBJ2-3; D gene unclear. Deletions cut 5 bases from V and 5 bases from J, with 11 bases between. The CDR3 spans 13 residues. The germline gives CDR1 MDHEN, CDR2 SYDVKM. For the CDR3, the DNA is TGTGCCAGCAGTCCAAGGCGAAGAGATACGCAGTATTTT. This translates into CASSPRRRDTQYF.

The rearrangement links TRBV3-1 to TRBJ2-7, with D perhaps TRBD2 (5 bases). Trimming stripped 3 bases from V and 7 bases from J, with 10 bases between. The germline V gene has CDR1 LGHDT and CDR2 YNNKEL (reference sequence). The CDR3 has 12 residues. CDR3 protein: CASSQRAREQYF. For the CDR3, the DNA is TGTGCCAGCAGCCAGCGGGCCCGAGAGCAGTACTTC.

This clonotype was seen more than once but under ten times. The gene calls are TRBV28 and TRBJ2-7, with 12 positions matching TRBD1. CDR3 length: 19 amino acids. In germline, CDR1 is MDHEN, CDR2 SYDVKM. The J segment lost 4 bases and the V segment lost 4 bases, leaving 17 bases of the junction unmatched. The CDR3 loop is CASSSATASGTGGVYEQYF. CDR3 coding DNA: TGTGCCAGCAGTTCCGCAACCGCCTCCGGGACAGGGGGCGTTTACGAGCAGTACTTC.

The CDR3 loop reads CASSQSAGQSYSGANVLTF. The CDR3 DNA sequence: TGTGCCAGCAGCCAATCGGCAGGCCAGTCCTATTCTGGGGCCAACGTCCTGACTTTC. V and J are TRBV3-1 and TRBJ2-6; D gene unclear. Germline loops: CDR1 LGHDT, CDR2 YNNKEL (reference sequence). This CDR3 contains 19 residues. V was pared by 2 bases and J by 1 base, with 18 bases between.

The genes are TRBV5-1 and TRBJ2-6; 7 bases fit TRBD1. The trim removed 3 bases at V and 0 bases at J, leaving 6 bases unmatched. The germline gives CDR1 SGHRS, CDR2 YFSETQ. There are 17 residues in the CDR3. CDR3 loop: CASSSGTALSGANVLTF. The CDR3 region has the DNA TGCGCCAGCAGCTCGGGGACAGCCCTCTCTGGGGCCAACGTCCTGACTTTC.

The CDR3, as DNA: TGTGCCAGCAGTCCACAGGGGACAGGCTATGGCTACACCTTC. Residues: CASSPQGTGYGYTF. The rearrangement links TRBV12-3 or TRBV12-4 to TRBJ1-2, with TRBD1 matching over 8 bases. The V and J ends lost 5 bases and 4 bases, in that order; junction bases with no gene match: 6. The CDR3 totals 14 residues.

This sequence joins TRBV7-2 and TRBJ2-3; possibly TRBD2 for D (5 bases). The germline V gene has CDR1 SGHTA and CDR2 FQGNSA. There are 14 residues in the CDR3. The V and J ends lost 2 bases and 12 bases respectively, with 18 bases between them. The CDR3 DNA is TGTGCCAGCAGCTTATCTCCGCGGGCGGAATCCCAGTATTTT. Encoded protein: CASSLSPRAESQYF.

This clonotype was seen just once. V is TRBV5-1 and J is TRBJ2-7; D may match TRBD1 or TRBD2 (5 bases each). Trimming took off 4 bases at V and 2 bases at J, with 16 bases between the two ends. The germline gives CDR1 SGHRS, CDR2 YFSETQ. This CDR3 is 15 amino acids long. DNA of the CDR3: TGCGCCAGCAGCGAGTCCGGGACGGCTACCTACGAGCAGTACTTC. Its translation is CASSESGTATYEQYF.

The chain uses TRBV18 and TRBJ1-4; D call uncertain. This CDR3 has 13 amino acids. CDR1 is KGHSH and CDR2 is LQKENI in the germline V gene. Trimming removed 3 bases at V and 5 bases at J, with 7 bases between. The CDR3, as DNA: TGTGCCAGCTCACCCGGTGAAAATGAAAAACTGTTTTTT. Protein product: CASSPGENEKLFF. Full variable domain (outside the CDR3, taken from reference TRBV18 and TRBJ1-4): NAGVMQNPRHLVRRRGQEARLRCSPMKGHSHVYWYRQLPEEGLKFMVYLQKENIIDESGMPKERFSAEFPKEGPSILRIQQVVRGDSAAYFCASSPGENEKLFFGSGTQLSVL.

The chain links TRBV10-1 to TRBJ2-1; weak D call: TRBD1 (5 bases). V lost 4 bases, J lost 7 bases, and 5 bases lay in between. There are 11 residues in the CDR3. Germline V gene data show CDR1 as WNHNN and CDR2 as SYGVQD (reference sequence). The CDR3 here is CASSAGNEQFF. Written as DNA, the CDR3 is TGCGCCAGCAGTGCAGGGAATGAGCAGTTCTTC.

With regard to this clonotype: Sequence at one end of the junction differs from germline and may be a read error. This chain uses TRBV25-1 with TRBJ1-1; a weak D match, TRBD1 (5 bases). The CDR3 sequence is 13 residues long. Germline values: CDR1 MGHDK, CDR2 SYGVNS. The CDR3 DNA is TGTGACAGCAGTGCTGGGACGAACACTGAAGCTTTCTTT. This codes for CDSSAGTNTEAFF.

The rearrangement uses TRBV19 and TRBJ1-5, with no clear D. Looked up from germline, CDR1 is LNHDA and CDR2 is SQIVND (reference sequence). This CDR3 is built from 14 residues. Trimming took 3 bases from V and 1 from J, leaving 7 bases between them. CDR3 sequence (DNA): TGTGCCAGTAGTATTTACATCAGCAATCAGCCCCAGCATTTT. Translated: CASSIYISNQPQHF. The full variable domain, with the rest looked up from reference TRBV19 and TRBJ1-5, is DGGITQSPKYLFRKEGQNVTLSCEQNLNHDAMYWYRQDPGQGLRLIYYSQIVNDFQKGDIAEGYSVSREKKESFPLTVTSAQKNPTAFYLCASSIYISNQPQHFGDGTRLSIL.

The chain couples TRBV3-1 to TRBJ2-1; TRBD2 matches at 8 bases. This CDR3 comprises 17 residues. Germline assignment: CDR1 LGHDT and CDR2 YNNKEL (reference sequence). With V trimmed by 0 bases and J by 3 bases, 7 bases remained unmatched. In DNA, the CDR3 is TGTGCCAGCAGCCAAGATTGGGATAGCGGGAACTACAATGAGCAGTTCTTC. This gives the protein CASSQDWDSGNYNEQFF.

The genes are TRBV27 and TRBJ2-2; tentative D call: TRBD2 (5 bases). V lost 5 bases, J lost 2 bases, and 9 bases lay in between. Germline CDR1 reads MNHEY; CDR2 reads SMNVEV (reference sequence). CDR3 length equals 14 residues. CDR3 bases: TGTGCCAGCAGTCTGAGGGTCAACACCGGGGAGCTGTTTTTT. It yields the protein CASSLRVNTGELFF.

V gene TRBV12-3 or TRBV12-4 combines with J gene TRBJ1-1; no reliable D call. The V gene lost 3 bases and the J gene lost 3 bases, with 8 bases spanning the gap. The CDR3 is 13 residues long. CDR3: CASSFSLDTEAFF. For the CDR3, the DNA is TGTGCCAGCAGTTTTAGTTTAGACACTGAAGCTTTCTTT.

This chain joins TRBV28 and TRBJ2-7, with TRBD2 matching 15 bases. The CDR3 length is 15 residues. J was trimmed by 5 bases and V by 7 bases; bases with no gene match: 6. The germline V gene has CDR1 MDHEN and CDR2 SYDVKM. This CDR3 reads CASIRTSGGAHEQYF. In DNA, the CDR3 is TGTGCCAGCATCAGGACTAGCGGGGGGGCTCACGAGCAGTACTTC.

This rearrangement joins TRBV28 to TRBJ1-3; D might be TRBD1 (6 bases). Germline CDR1 and CDR2: MDHEN and SYDVKM. Trimming shortened V by 6 bases and J by 3 bases, and 15 bases separated the two germline ends. CDR3 length: 15 amino acids. CDR3 region: CASSPAGAGGNTIYF. DNA for the CDR3: TGTGCCAGCAGCCCAGCAGGGGCTGGTGGAAACACCATATATTTT.

V and J are TRBV28 and TRBJ1-5, with TRBD1 as a possible D gene (5 bases). The CDR3 loop spans 14 amino acids. Germline V gene sequence: CDR1 MDHEN, CDR2 SYDVKM. The V end was cut by 5 bases, the J end by 9 bases, with 17 bases between. The CDR3 DNA sequence: TGTGCCAGCAGTGTGGGGGGAAGCCCGCGGCCCCAGCATTTT. It specifies CASSVGGSPRPQHF.

This clonotype was picked up a small number of times. This chain connects TRBV5-1 to TRBJ1-1; 7 nucleotides agree with TRBD1. V lost 0 bases to trimming and J lost 0 bases; unmatched junction nucleotides: 5. The CDR3 extends over 16 amino acids. Germline V gene lookup returns CDR1 SGHRS and CDR2 YFSETQ. The DNA of the CDR3 is TGCGCCAGCAGCTTGGGAGACAGGGACATGAACACTGAAGCTTTCTTT. Amino acid sequence: CASSLGDRDMNTEAFF. The whole variable domain, filled in from reference TRBV5-1 and TRBJ1-1, reads KAGVTQTPRYLIKTRGQQVTLSCSPISGHRSVSWYQQTPGQGLQFLFEYFSETQRNKGNFPGRFSGRQFSNSRSEMNVSTLELGDSALYLCASSLGDRDMNTEAFFGQGTRLTVV.

In this sample, this clonotype turned up a few times. This chain links TRBV19 with TRBJ1-5, with D possibly being TRBD1 (6 bases). The germline V gene encodes CDR1 LNHDA and CDR2 SQIVND (reference sequence). Trimming removed 6 bases from V and 5 bases from J, with 11 bases in between. CDR3 size: 13 residues. Here the CDR3 DNA reads TGTGCCAGTAGAACAGGGAAAGATCAGCCCCAGCATTTT. It is translated as CASRTGKDQPQHF.

The gene calls are TRBV28 and TRBJ1-6, with 11 nucleotides matching TRBD1. This CDR3 is 14 amino acids long. The ends lost 2 bases at V and 14 bases at J; junction bases unmatched: 5. From germline, CDR1 is MDHEN and CDR2 SYDVKM. DNA for the CDR3: TGTGCCAGCAGTTTAGGACAGGGGGCGAGGGCCCTCCACTTT. This gives the protein CASSLGQGARALHF.

The J gene is TRBJ2-3, the V gene TRBV18; TRBD1 agrees at 10 bases. This CDR3 has 15 amino acids. Germline CDR1 reads KGHSH; CDR2 reads LQKENI. J lost 4 bases, V lost 0 bases, and 1 base had no gene match. In DNA, the CDR3 is TGTGCCAGCTCACCACCGGACAGGGGGGCAGATACGCAGTATTTT. It is translated as CASSPPDRGADTQYF.

This clonotype was detected a few times. The chain couples TRBV12-3 or TRBV12-4 to TRBJ2-2; 7 bases are a match to TRBD1. Losses at the gene ends were 6 bases for V and 5 bases for J; bases not matched to a gene: 6. The CDR3 has 14 amino acids. CDR3 sequence: CASRPNRGTGELFF. CDR3 nucleotide sequence: TGTGCCAGCAGGCCCAACAGGGGTACCGGGGAGCTGTTTTTT.

The chain uses TRBV6-6 and TRBJ1-1; D gene unclear. Trimming stripped 8 bases from V and 4 bases from J, with 11 bases between. The CDR3 is made up of 12 amino acids. Germline V lookup: CDR1 MNHNY, CDR2 SVGAGI (reference sequence). The CDR3 region is CASVSRSTEAFF. CDR3 nucleotides: TGTGCCAGCGTCAGCCGGAGCACTGAAGCTTTCTTT.

The chain is built from TRBV18 and TRBJ1-3; no clear D gene. Germline values: CDR1 KGHSH, CDR2 LQKENI. The CDR3 runs to 16 residues. The V and J ends lost 2 bases and 0 bases respectively, with 11 bases between them. The CDR3 is CASSPVAQISGNTIYF. In nucleotides, the CDR3 is TGTGCCAGCTCACCAGTCGCACAGATCTCTGGAAACACCATATATTTT.

By frequency in the sample, this clonotype is medium-sized. This chain connects TRBV7-9 to TRBJ1-1; D gene uncertain. Germline V lookup: CDR1 SEHNR, CDR2 FQNEAQ (reference sequence). This CDR3 region has 13 residues. The ends were cut back, 6 bases at V and 8 bases at J, with 16 bases in the middle. CDR3 residues: CASRPTMLEEAFF. The DNA for the CDR3 is TGTGCCAGCAGACCTACGATGCTTGAAGAAGCTTTCTTT.

This chain joins TRBV7-2 and TRBJ1-1; TRBD1 matches at 7 bases. The trim removed 4 bases at V and 0 bases at J, leaving 14 bases unmatched. This CDR3 spans 18 amino acids. Germline CDR1 is SGHTA and CDR2 is FQGNSA. CDR3 nucleotides: TGTGCCAGCAGCTGGGCACCGGGACAGATTGCCATGAACACTGAAGCTTTCTTT. Its protein product is CASSWAPGQIAMNTEAFF.

The V call is TRBV11-2, the J call TRBJ2-7; no reliable D call. CDR1 SGHAT and CDR2 FQNNGV come from the germline V gene. Trimming removed 5 bases at V and 7 bases at J, with 18 bases between. This CDR3 spans 14 amino acids. The CDR3: CASSPLLEFGEQYF. In DNA, the CDR3 is TGTGCCAGCAGCCCCCTCCTCGAGTTCGGGGAGCAGTACTTC. Full variable domain (remainder filled in from reference TRBV11-2 and TRBJ2-7): EAGVAQSPRYKIIEKRQSVAFWCNPISGHATLYWYQQILGQGPKLLIQFQNNGVVDDSQLPKDRFSAERLKGVDSTLKIQPAKLEDSAVYLCASSPLLEFGEQYFGPGTRLTVT.

V usage is TRBV29-1 and J usage is TRBJ1-1, with a possible D match to TRBD1 (5 bases). The length of the CDR3 is 14 residues. V lost 2 bases and J 0 bases, leaving 10 bases between the germline ends. Germline values: CDR1 SQVTM, CDR2 ANQGSEA. The CDR3 region has the DNA TGCAGCGTTGAAAGGGGATGGGTGAACACTGAAGCTTTCTTT. Translation gives CSVERGWVNTEAFF.

This chain links TRBV12-3 or TRBV12-4 with TRBJ2-3, with D uncertain. V shed 6 bases and J shed 5 bases, with 9 bases lying between them. This CDR3 comprises 12 residues. As DNA, the CDR3 is TGTGCCAGCAGCCGTATGCGAGATACGCAGTATTTT. Translating it yields CASSRMRDTQYF.